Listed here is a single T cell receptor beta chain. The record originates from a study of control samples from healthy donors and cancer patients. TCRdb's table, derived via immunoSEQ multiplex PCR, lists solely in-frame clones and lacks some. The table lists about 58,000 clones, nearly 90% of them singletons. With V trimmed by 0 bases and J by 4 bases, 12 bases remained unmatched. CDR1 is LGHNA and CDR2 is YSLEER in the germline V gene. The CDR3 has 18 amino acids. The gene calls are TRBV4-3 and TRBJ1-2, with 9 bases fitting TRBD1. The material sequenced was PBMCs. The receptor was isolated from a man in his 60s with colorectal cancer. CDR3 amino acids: CASSQDRAATGGPYGYTF. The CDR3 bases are TGCGCCAGCAGCCAAGATAGGGCCGCGACAGGGGGTCCCTATGGCTACACCTTC.